What follows are 26 T cell receptor beta chains derived from one specimen sequenced in a study of control samples from healthy donors and cancer patients. TCRdb's copy holds only in-frame clones and misses some; the assay was immunoSEQ multiplex PCR. The sample holds around 180,000 clones, 88% seen once. Source material: blood. Receptors were obtained from a woman in her thirties in good health.

This clone was detected only a few times. This sequence joins TRBV9 and TRBJ1-3; D is ambiguous. The ends were cut back, 5 bases at V and 0 bases at J, with 9 bases in the middle. The CDR3 runs 14 residues. Germline CDR1 and CDR2: SGDLS and YYNGEE. CDR3 protein: CASRGVNSGNTIYF. The CDR3 DNA sequence: TGTGCCAGCAGGGGAGTCAACTCTGGAAACACCATATATTTT. Full variable domain (missing parts from reference TRBV9 and TRBJ1-3): DSGVTQTPKHLITATGQRVTLRCSPRSGDLSVYWYQQSLDQGLQFLIQYYNGEERAKGNILERFSAQQFPDLHSELNLSSLELGDSALYFCASRGVNSGNTIYFGEGSWLTVV.

The chain joins TRBV6-6 to TRBJ1-2; a possible D gene is TRBD1 (6 bases). Deletions cut 7 bases from V and 2 bases from J, with 14 bases between. Germline V CDR1 and CDR2: MNHNY, SVGAGI (reference sequence). The CDR3 sequence is 14 residues long. Here the CDR3 reads CASTHKGVNYGYTF. The CDR3 coding sequence is TGTGCCAGCACTCACAAGGGGGTCAACTATGGCTACACCTTC.

In this sample, this clone turned up once. The J gene is TRBJ2-7, the V gene TRBV5-1; 13 bases are shared with TRBD2. Germline-derived CDR1 and CDR2 are SGHRS and YFSETQ. CDR3 length: 17 amino acids. J was trimmed by 6 bases and V by 4 bases; bases with no gene match: 13. The CDR3 reads CASSPASGLAGVGEQYF. As DNA, the CDR3 is TGCGCCAGCAGCCCGGCCTCTGGACTAGCGGGAGTGGGCGAGCAGTACTTC.

V is TRBV30 and J is TRBJ2-3; 9 bases map to TRBD2. Germline values: CDR1 GTSNPN, CDR2 SVGIG (reference sequence). Losses at the gene ends were 3 bases for V and 0 bases for J; bases not matched to a gene: 10. This CDR3 has 17 residues. The DNA of the CDR3 is TGTGCCTGGAGCCGCGGGGGGGCTCGGTCTAGCACAGATACGCAGTATTTT. Its protein product is CAWSRGGARSSTDTQYF.

This chain links TRBV19 with TRBJ1-5; 8 nucleotides align to TRBD1. The CDR3 has 15 residues. Germline assignment: CDR1 LNHDA and CDR2 SQIVND (reference sequence). Unmatched junction bases numbered 5, after V lost 0 bases and J lost 7 bases. CDR3 in DNA: TGTGCCAGTAGTATAGATTACAGGGGGAGACAGCCCCAGCATTTT. Translated: CASSIDYRGRQPQHF.

The chain carries TRBV2 and TRBJ2-1, with D maybe TRBD2 (6 bases). Trimming removed 6 bases from V and 6 bases from J, with 18 bases in between. This CDR3 has 15 residues. Germline V gene data show CDR1 as SNHLY and CDR2 as FYNNEI. The CDR3 DNA reads TGTGCCAGCAGCGCCCCGGGACTGTTATTCAATGAGCAGTTCTTC. As protein: CASSAPGLLFNEQFF. Together with reference TRBV2 and TRBJ2-1, the CDR3 gives the full variable domain: EPEVTQTPSHQVTQMGQEVILRCVPISNHLYFYWYRQILGQKVEFLVSFYNNEISEKSEIFDDQFSVERPDGSNFTLKIRSTKLEDSAMYFCASSAPGLLFNEQFFGPGTRLTVL.

This clone was observed once. The chain uses TRBV4-2 and TRBJ2-2; 7 nucleotides agree with TRBD1. The V gene end was trimmed by 6 bases and the J gene end by 6 bases; junction bases not matched to a gene: 13. Germline V gives CDR1 LGHNA, CDR2 YNFKEQ. The CDR3 is made up of 16 amino acids. CDR3 sequence (DNA): TGTGCCAGCAGGGGTTTCTCGACAGGGTGGGCCGGGGAGCTGTTTTTT. Translating it yields CASRGFSTGWAGELFF.

This clone showed up just a few times. The chain couples TRBV11-2 to TRBJ1-2; D possibly corresponds to TRBD1 (5 bases). Germline V gene data show CDR1 as SGHAT and CDR2 as FQNNGV. The CDR3 loop spans 13 amino acids. V was trimmed by 6 bases and J by 3 bases, leaving 11 bases between them. This CDR3 reads CASRLSGYYGYTF. The CDR3 nucleotides are TGTGCCAGCAGGCTTTCAGGGTACTATGGCTACACCTTC.

The chain couples TRBV9 to TRBJ2-5; TRBD2 aligns across 15 bases. The CDR3 runs 18 residues. J gave up 2 bases and V 0 bases, and 5 bases lay outside the gene matches. Germline CDR1 and CDR2: SGDLS and YYNGEE. CDR3 sequence: CASSVVPGTSGGQETQYF. CDR3 DNA sequence: TGTGCCAGCAGCGTAGTTCCGGGGACTAGCGGGGGGCAAGAGACCCAGTACTTC.

The chain links TRBV19 to TRBJ1-5; 7 nucleotides line up with TRBD1. Per germline, CDR1 LNHDA and CDR2 SQIVND (reference sequence). The CDR3 extends over 16 amino acids. V dropped 8 bases and J dropped 1; count of bases not matched to a gene: 11. The chain's CDR3 is CASPRRGAVSNQPQHF. CDR3 DNA: TGTGCCAGTCCCCGCAGGGGGGCAGTCAGCAATCAGCCCCAGCATTTT.

CDR3 bases: TGTGCCAGCAGCTCTAGCGGGAGGGCACTAGAGACCCAGTACTTC. Amino acid sequence: CASSSSGRALETQYF. The chain uses TRBV7-6 and TRBJ2-5, with TRBD2 matching over 12 bases. This CDR3 contains 15 residues. V dropped 4 bases and J dropped 4; count of bases not matched to a gene: 4. Germline V gene lookup returns CDR1 SGHVS and CDR2 FNYEAQ.

This chain's CDR3 is CASSLTPWGQGPGGEQYF. The CDR3 coding sequence is TGTGCCAGTAGCCTCACCCCGTGGGGGCAGGGCCCAGGGGGCGAGCAGTACTTC. The chain couples TRBV19 to TRBJ2-7, with 7 bases lining up with TRBD1. J lost 6 bases, V lost 6 bases, and 23 bases had no gene match. The CDR3 spans 18 residues. CDR1 LNHDA and CDR2 SQIVND come from the germline V gene (reference sequence).

This sequence joins TRBV18 and TRBJ2-5; the match to TRBD2 covers 8 bases. V dropped 0 bases and J dropped 2; count of bases not matched to a gene: 8. The CDR3 spans 17 residues. Germline V lookup: CDR1 KGHSH, CDR2 LQKENI. The CDR3 reads CASSPPMGLGGQETQYF. The CDR3 DNA sequence: TGTGCCAGCTCACCACCTATGGGACTAGGGGGACAAGAGACCCAGTACTTC.

The CDR3 region has the DNA TGCAGCGTTGCCTTGGCAGGTTTTGAGTACTTC. Amino acids: CSVALAGFEYF. The chain combines TRBV29-1 with TRBJ2-4; the D is unclear. CDR1 and CDR2 from the germline V gene are SQVTM and ANQGSEA. V gave up 4 bases and J gave up 14 bases, with 15 bases separating them. The CDR3 spans 11 residues.

This chain uses TRBV12-3 or TRBV12-4 with TRBJ1-1, with a weak D call TRBD1 (5 bases). V lost 1 base to trimming and J lost 7 bases, with 10 bases between them. CDR3 length equals 13 residues. The CDR3 nucleotides are TGTGCCAGCAGTTTAGACGGGGGTGGTGAAGCTTTCTTT. Amino acid sequence: CASSLDGGGEAFF.

The J gene is TRBJ2-1, the V gene TRBV7-9, with D perhaps TRBD1 (5 bases). CDR3 size: 15 residues. Germline V gene sequence: CDR1 SEHNR, CDR2 FQNEAQ (reference sequence). V was pared by 6 bases and J by 5 bases, with 17 bases between. In DNA form, the CDR3 reads TGTGCCAGCAGTAACTCCTTAATACAGGACAATGAGCAGTTCTTC. Translated: CASSNSLIQDNEQFF.

V usage is TRBV2 and J usage is TRBJ1-4, with D unclear. V was cut by 4 bases and J by 5 bases, with 26 bases left in between. CDR1 is SNHLY, CDR2 FYNNEI, per germline. The CDR3 length is 19 residues. The CDR3 DNA sequence: TGTGCCAGCAGTGGCGAAGTGGACCTCGTGGGCAAAAAGAATGAAAAACTGTTTTTT. This encodes CASSGEVDLVGKKNEKLFF.

This chain connects TRBV2 to TRBJ1-2, with D possibly TRBD1 on 5 matching bases. Trimming left V 6 bases short and J 1 base short, with 12 bases between. The germline V gene encodes CDR1 SNHLY and CDR2 FYNNEI. CDR3 length: 14 amino acids. The CDR3 nucleotides read TGTGCCAGCAGGTTAAGGGGACTTAACTATGGCTACACCTTC. This encodes CASRLRGLNYGYTF.

The CDR3 here is CASSPQTGGWETQYF. The DNA of the CDR3 is TGTGCCAGCAGCCCCCAGACAGGGGGCTGGGAGACCCAGTACTTC. V is TRBV9 and J is TRBJ2-5; 10 bases are shared with TRBD1. Germline V gives CDR1 SGDLS, CDR2 YYNGEE. The trim removed 4 bases at V and 5 bases at J, leaving 8 bases unmatched. The CDR3 has 15 amino acids.

V and J are TRBV19 and TRBJ2-1; D gene uncertain. CDR3 size: 12 residues. V lost 4 bases, J lost 0 bases, and 1 base lay in between. Germline-derived CDR1 and CDR2 are LNHDA and SQIVND (reference sequence). Here the CDR3 reads CASSTSYNEQFF. DNA for the CDR3: TGTGCCAGTAGTACCTCCTACAATGAGCAGTTCTTC.

This clone was counted a single time. The chain employs TRBV20-1 and TRBJ2-1; D call uncertain. The CDR3 is made up of 11 amino acids. Per the germline V gene, CDR1 is DFQATT and CDR2 is SNEGSKA (reference sequence). Deletions cut 1 base from V and 10 bases from J, with 8 bases between. CDR3 sequence: CSARALREQFF. The CDR3 DNA is TGCAGTGCTAGAGCTTTGCGGGAGCAGTTCTTC.

This clone was observed a few times. This chain joins TRBV4-2 and TRBJ2-1; 7 bases agree with TRBD2. The V gene end was trimmed by 4 bases and the J gene end by 5 bases; junction bases not matched to a gene: 8. The CDR3 loop spans 15 amino acids. Germline V lookup: CDR1 LGHNA, CDR2 YNFKEQ. The CDR3 reads CASSPRTAGNNEQFF. DNA of the CDR3: TGTGCCAGCAGCCCTAGAACAGCGGGGAACAATGAGCAGTTCTTC.

The gene calls are TRBV7-9 and TRBJ2-1; D not certain. This CDR3 region has 16 residues. Germline V gives CDR1 SEHNR, CDR2 FQNEAQ (reference sequence). Trimming pared 5 bases from V and 0 bases from J, leaving 14 bases between. CDR3 DNA: TGTGCCAGCAGCCCCGTTAGCAGTAGCTCCTACAATGAGCAGTTCTTC. Amino acids: CASSPVSSSSYNEQFF.

V is TRBV27 and J is TRBJ2-5, with D uncertain. V lost 3 bases and J lost 6, with 11 bases in between. The germline CDR1 and CDR2 sequences are MNHEY and SMNVEV (reference sequence). The CDR3 sequence is 13 residues long. CDR3 in amino acids: CASSFIGRQTQYF. The CDR3 coding sequence is TGTGCCAGCAGTTTTATAGGTCGACAGACCCAGTACTTC.

The rearrangement uses TRBV5-4 and TRBJ1-2; D perhaps matches TRBD1 (5 bases). The CDR3 is 13 amino acids. V was pared by 7 bases and J by 7 bases, with 17 bases between. The germline V gene encodes CDR1 SGHNT and CDR2 YYREEE (reference sequence). CDR3 amino acids: CASYAEGPSGYTF. The CDR3 nucleotides read TGTGCCAGCTATGCTGAGGGGCCGAGTGGCTACACCTTC.

This chain links TRBV28 with TRBJ1-1, with 7 bases lining up with TRBD1. Germline assignment: CDR1 MDHEN and CDR2 SYDVKM. J was trimmed by 9 bases and V by 2 bases; bases with no gene match: 3. The CDR3 is 12 amino acids. CDR3 sequence: CASSLRDSQAFF. The CDR3 nucleotides are TGTGCCAGCAGTTTACGGGACAGCCAAGCTTTCTTT.